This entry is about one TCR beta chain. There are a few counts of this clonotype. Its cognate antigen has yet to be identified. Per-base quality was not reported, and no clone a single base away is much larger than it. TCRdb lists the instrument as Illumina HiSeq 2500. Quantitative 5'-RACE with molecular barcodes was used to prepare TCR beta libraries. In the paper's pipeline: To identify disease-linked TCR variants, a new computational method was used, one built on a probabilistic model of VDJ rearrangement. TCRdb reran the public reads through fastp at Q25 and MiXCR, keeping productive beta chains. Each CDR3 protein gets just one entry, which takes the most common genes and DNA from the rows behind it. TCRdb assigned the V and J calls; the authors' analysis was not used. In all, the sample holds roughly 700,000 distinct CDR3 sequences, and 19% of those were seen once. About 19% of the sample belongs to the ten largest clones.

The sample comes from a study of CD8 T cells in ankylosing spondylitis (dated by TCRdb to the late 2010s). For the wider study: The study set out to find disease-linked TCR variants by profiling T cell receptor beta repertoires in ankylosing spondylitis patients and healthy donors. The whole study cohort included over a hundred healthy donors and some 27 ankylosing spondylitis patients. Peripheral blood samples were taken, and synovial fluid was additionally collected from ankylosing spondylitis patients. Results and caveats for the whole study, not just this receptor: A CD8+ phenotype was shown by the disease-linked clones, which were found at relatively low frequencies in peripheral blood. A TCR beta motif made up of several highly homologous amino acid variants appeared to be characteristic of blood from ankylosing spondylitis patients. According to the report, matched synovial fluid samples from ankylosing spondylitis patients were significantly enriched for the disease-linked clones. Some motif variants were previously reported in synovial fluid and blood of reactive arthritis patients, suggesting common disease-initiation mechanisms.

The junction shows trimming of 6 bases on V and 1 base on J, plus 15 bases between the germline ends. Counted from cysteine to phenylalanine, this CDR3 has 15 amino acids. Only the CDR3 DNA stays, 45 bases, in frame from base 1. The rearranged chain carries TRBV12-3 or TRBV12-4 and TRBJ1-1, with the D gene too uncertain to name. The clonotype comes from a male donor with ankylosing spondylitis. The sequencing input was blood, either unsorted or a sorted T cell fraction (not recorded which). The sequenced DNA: TGTGCCAGCAGATCCCCGGGAGGGAGGAACACTGAAGCTTTCTTT. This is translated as CASRSPGGRNTEAFF.